The clone carrying this T cell receptor (beta chain) appeared many times. Its antigen remains unknown. Healthy Russian Caucasian donors spanned ages about 6 to 100 years. Per sample, extraction of total RNA gave at least 5.5 micrograms in every case. This sample was taken from a study of blood T cells in healthy people across ages. From germline, CDR1 is SGHTA and CDR2 FQGNSA. V lost 2 bases and J 2 bases, leaving 15 bases between the germline ends. This CDR3 region has 16 residues. Next came a second PCR, run for roughly 6 to 11 cycles, which used a sample-barcoded 5' primer along with a J-beta primer mix. The template-switch adaptor, which had 12 random nucleotides, put a tag on each cDNA molecule. A single record per CDR3 protein comes from TCRdb applying MiXCR to the 5' RACE reads. The sample has roughly 900,000 distinct CDR3 sequences, more than 25% seen once; the top ten hold approximately 15%.

Findings of the study overall: With donor CMV status unknown, expanded clonotype changes were possibly confounded.

This chain connects TRBV7-2 to TRBJ1-2; D remains unclear. This clonotype originated in a woman older than 75 in good health. Material for sequencing was blood. CDR3 in amino acids: CASSLTAGSLNYGYTF. The DNA of the CDR3 is TGTGCCAGCAGCTTAACCGCAGGCTCCTTAAACTATGGCTACACCTTC.